The 29 T cell receptor beta chains below all came from one sample that was sequenced in a study of human thymus T cells (dated by TCRdb to 2020 to 2022). Library preparation employed the immunoSEQ multiplex PCR assay. The table comes from immuneACCESS by way of TCRdb, which keeps in-frame sequences with V and J called. Part of the clones is missing from these tables; in studies checked, under half for an unresolved V gene and the rest for unknown reasons. The sample yields approximately 70,000 clones; roughly 94% were counted once. The ten most abundant clones make up 0.034% of the sample. Thymus tissue was collected as surgical resects that were removed during corrective cardiac surgery. The sample comprised thymus tissue. The receptors here all came from a girl in the first two years of life with a congenital heart defect but otherwise immunologically healthy.

The CDR3 DNA sequence: TGTGCCAGCAGCCCGGGGACTAGCGGGACGGATACGCAGTATTTT. It specifies CASSPGTSGTDTQYF. This chain connects TRBV9 to TRBJ2-3; 13 positions match TRBD2. The CDR3 sequence is 15 residues long. The germline V gene encodes CDR1 SGDLS and CDR2 YYNGEE. With 4 bases clipped from V and 6 bases from J, the junction kept 5 bases outside the gene matches.

The J gene is TRBJ1-1, the V gene TRBV15, with TRBD1 identical over 8 bases. Germline trimming cut 7 bases from V and 6 bases from J; bases unmatched to any gene: 13. Germline V gene lookup returns CDR1 LNHNV and CDR2 YYDKDF (reference sequence). The CDR3 runs 15 residues. The DNA for the CDR3 is TGTGCCACCATGATGGACAGGGAATCTTTGGCTGAAGCTTTCTTT. Its protein product is CATMMDRESLAEAFF.

The chain recombines TRBV29-1 with TRBJ2-5; perhaps TRBD1 as D (6 bases). The germline gives CDR1 SQVTM, CDR2 ANQGSEA. The V end lost 4 bases, the J end lost 1 base, and 19 bases lay between the germline ends. CDR3 size: 16 residues. CDR3 sequence: CSVAFFRWDTQETQYF. In DNA form, the CDR3 reads TGCAGCGTTGCCTTTTTTCGTTGGGACACCCAAGAGACCCAGTACTTC.

This rearrangement joins TRBV7-9 to TRBJ2-7, with 7 bases identical to TRBD1. The CDR3 runs 17 residues. Germline CDR1 and CDR2: SEHNR and FQNEAQ (reference sequence). V shed 1 base, J shed 3 bases, and the junction held 12 bases outside the gene matches. The CDR3 sequence is CASSLGIRQGRSYEQYF. The DNA for the CDR3 is TGTGCCAGCAGCTTAGGGATACGACAGGGTAGGAGCTACGAGCAGTACTTC. Together with reference TRBV7-9 and TRBJ2-7, the CDR3 gives the full variable domain: DTGVSQNPRHKITKRGQNVTFRCDPISEHNRLYWYRQTLGQGPEFLTYFQNEAQLEKSRLLSDRFSAERPKGSFSTLEIQRTEQGDSAMYLCASSLGIRQGRSYEQYFGPGTRLTVT.

The CDR3 reads CASSQEDSRDPTDTQYF. In DNA form, the CDR3 reads TGTGCCAGCAGCCAAGAAGATAGCCGCGACCCCACAGATACGCAGTATTTT. The chain links TRBV14 to TRBJ2-3; no clear D. Germline-derived CDR1 and CDR2 are SGHDN and FVKESK. The V gene lost 0 bases and the J gene lost 2 bases, with 15 bases spanning the gap. The CDR3 is 17 amino acids.

This chain connects TRBV27 to TRBJ2-6, with no clear D. Germline V gene sequence: CDR1 MNHEY, CDR2 SMNVEV (reference sequence). V lost 6 bases, J lost 4 bases, and 13 bases lay in between. The CDR3 loop spans 15 amino acids. This CDR3 reads CASRGRPAGANVLTF. The CDR3 DNA reads as TGTGCCAGCAGAGGGCGCCCTGCCGGGGCCAACGTCCTGACTTTC.

V usage is TRBV19 and J usage is TRBJ2-1, with TRBD2 identical over 8 bases. The CDR3 contains 13 residues. Germline values: CDR1 LNHDA, CDR2 SQIVND (reference sequence). Germline trimming cut 7 bases from V and 8 bases from J; bases unmatched to any gene: 7. In DNA, the CDR3 is TGTGCCAGTAATCCCAGCGGGAGTGATGAGCAGTTCTTC. This codes for CASNPSGSDEQFF.

The V gene is TRBV2, the J gene TRBJ2-5; no firm D call. With 5 bases removed from V and 2 bases from J, the gap between germline ends came to 18 bases. This CDR3 comprises 16 residues. Germline V gene data show CDR1 as SNHLY and CDR2 as FYNNEI. The CDR3 DNA reads as TGTGCCAGCAGTCGACCAATCCCTGTGCAGCAAGAGACCCAGTACTTC. Translation gives CASSRPIPVQQETQYF.

This clone came up once. V is TRBV5-6 and J is TRBJ2-3; D is ambiguous. V was shortened by 4 bases and J by 4 bases, with 10 bases between the two germline ends. This CDR3 is 13 amino acids long. Germline assignment: CDR1 SGHDT and CDR2 YYEEEE. The CDR3 DNA reads TGTGCCAGCAGCATTACCGGCGCAGATACGCAGTATTTT. Amino acid sequence: CASSITGADTQYF.

This clone was observed a single time. The V and J genes are TRBV5-1 and TRBJ1-1, with TRBD1 matching over 7 bases. This CDR3 has 16 residues. CDR1 and CDR2 from the germline V gene are SGHRS and YFSETQ. With V trimmed by 7 bases and J by 0 bases, 12 bases remained unmatched. The DNA of the CDR3 is TGCGCCAGCTCCAGGGGGGGCTTTAATTTGAACACTGAAGCTTTCTTT. It specifies CASSRGGFNLNTEAFF.

CDR3 sequence (DNA): TGTGCCAGCAGCAAAGAACGGACAGACGGAACCAATCAGCCCCAGCATTTT. Residues: CASSKERTDGTNQPQHF. The V and J genes are TRBV21-1 and TRBJ1-5; the DNA was not used to check the table's D call, TRBD1. TRBV21-1 is a pseudogene. This CDR3 comprises 17 residues.

The chain recombines TRBV14 with TRBJ1-2; 7 bases match TRBD1. CDR1 and CDR2 from the germline V gene are SGHDN and FVKESK. The V and J ends lost 4 bases and 6 bases, in that order; junction bases with no gene match: 17. This CDR3 spans 17 amino acids. CDR3 residues: CASSPAHFQGVRDGYTF. The DNA of the CDR3 is TGTGCCAGCAGCCCAGCCCATTTTCAGGGGGTAAGGGATGGCTACACCTTC.

This chain uses TRBV19 with TRBJ2-5; possibly TRBD2 for D (6 bases). CDR1 and CDR2 (germline): LNHDA, SQIVND (reference sequence). The CDR3 is 15 residues long. Trimming pared 5 bases from V and 5 bases from J, leaving 18 bases between. The CDR3 reads CASSLQPGSRETQYF. CDR3 DNA sequence: TGTGCCAGTAGTCTTCAACCCGGGAGTAGGGAGACCCAGTACTTC.

This clone was seen a single time. The rearrangement links TRBV4-1 to TRBJ2-5; D unclear. In germline, CDR1 is MGHRA, CDR2 YSYEKL. V lost 1 base to trimming and J lost 4 bases, with 34 bases between them. This CDR3 region has 22 residues. The CDR3 DNA reads TGCGCCAGCAGCCAAGCTACCCTCGTGCGGCGCTCTTTTTTGGATCCGATAGAGACCCAGTACTTC. Protein: CASSQATLVRRSFLDPIETQYF.

J is TRBJ2-7 and V is TRBV29-1, with D hard to call. Deletions cut 4 bases from V and 2 bases from J, with 9 bases between. The CDR3 runs 12 residues. Germline V lookup: CDR1 SQVTM, CDR2 ANQGSEA. The CDR3 coding sequence is TGCAGCGTTGGCGCCAGGCCCTACGAGCAGTACTTC. This codes for CSVGARPYEQYF.

This sequence joins TRBV4-3 and TRBJ1-3, with a tentative D call TRBD1 (6 bases). The CDR3 loop spans 15 amino acids. Germline V CDR1 and CDR2: LGHNA, YSLEER. Trimming shortened V by 3 bases and J by 2 bases, and 11 bases separated the two germline ends. The CDR3 region has the DNA TGCGCCAGCAGCCAGTCAGGGGAAGCTGGAAACACCATATATTTT. Translating it yields CASSQSGEAGNTIYF.

The chain employs TRBV28 and TRBJ2-3, with 7 bases matching TRBD1. The germline V gene encodes CDR1 MDHEN and CDR2 SYDVKM. The junction had 5 bases not matched to a gene; V was cut back by 5 bases and J by 0 bases. The CDR3 runs to 15 residues. The DNA of the CDR3 is TGTGCCAGCAGTGACGACAGGGTTAGCACAGATACGCAGTATTTT. Protein product: CASSDDRVSTDTQYF. The whole variable domain, remainder taken from reference TRBV28 and TRBJ2-3, is DVKVTQSSRYLVKRTGEKVFLECVQDMDHENMFWYRQDPGLGLRLIYFSYDVKMKEKGDIPEGYSVSREKKERFSLILESASTNQTSMYLCASSDDRVSTDTQYFGPGTRLTVL.

CDR3 bases: TGTGCCAGCAGCTCACTACCCGGGGATCGAGAAGCAGATACGCAGTATTTT. Protein product: CASSSLPGDREADTQYF. The J gene is TRBJ2-3, the V gene TRBV5-4; D might be TRBD2 (5 bases). The length of the CDR3 is 17 residues. The V gene's germline CDR1 is SGHNT and CDR2 YYREEE (reference sequence). V lost 3 bases to trimming and J lost 4 bases, with 21 bases between them.

The V and J genes are TRBV4-2 and TRBJ2-1; D gene ambiguous. Germline assignment: CDR1 LGHNA and CDR2 YNFKEQ. This CDR3 has 16 residues. The ends were cut back, 1 base at V and 4 bases at J, with 14 bases in the middle. The CDR3 spells CASSQGGLPRYNEQFF. CDR3 nucleotide sequence: TGTGCCAGCAGCCAAGGTGGGCTCCCCAGGTACAATGAGCAGTTCTTC.

J is TRBJ2-3 and V is TRBV5-4; D may correspond to TRBD1 or TRBD2 (5 bases each). This CDR3 comprises 15 residues. Germline-derived CDR1 and CDR2 are SGHNT and YYREEE (reference sequence). Trimming shortened V by 4 bases and J by 2 bases, and 14 bases separated the two germline ends. CDR3: CASSPRDGYTDTQYF. In DNA form, the CDR3 reads TGTGCCAGCAGCCCCCGGGACGGGTACACAGATACGCAGTATTTT.

The rearrangement joins TRBV5-3 to TRBJ2-1, with 10 bases lining up with TRBD2. TRBV5-3 is an open reading frame, and its role is uncertain. The junction had 6 bases not matched to a gene; V was cut back by 4 bases and J by 5 bases. The CDR3 sequence is 15 residues long. CDR3 sequence: CARSRGTSEDNEQFF. For the CDR3, the DNA is TGTGCCAGAAGCCGAGGGACTAGCGAGGACAATGAGCAGTTCTTC.

The V and J genes are TRBV25-1 and TRBJ2-5; 12 bases match TRBD1. Germline CDR1 MGHDK, CDR2 SYGVNS. The CDR3 consists of 16 residues. With 3 bases clipped from V and 5 bases from J, the junction kept 7 bases outside the gene matches. The CDR3 coding sequence is TGTGCCAGCAGTGACACCGGGACAGGGGGCCTGGAGACCCAGTACTTC. It codes for CASSDTGTGGLETQYF.

The rearrangement joins TRBV6-5 to TRBJ2-7; D not certain. Germline V lookup: CDR1 MNHEY, CDR2 SVGAGI. The V and J ends lost 7 bases and 2 bases respectively, with 18 bases between them. This CDR3 is 15 amino acids long. CDR3 in DNA: TGTGCCAGCAAGTTTACCCACAGCCGAACCTACGAGCAGTACTTC. Its protein product is CASKFTHSRTYEQYF.

V usage is TRBV14 and J usage is TRBJ2-3, with D perhaps TRBD1 or TRBD2 (5 bases each). CDR1 is SGHDN and CDR2 is FVKESK in the germline V gene. V was trimmed by 6 bases and J by 8 bases, leaving 18 bases between them. CDR3 length equals 14 residues. CDR3 sequence (DNA): TGTGCCAGCAGGACAGTGGGGACCTTGGTTACGCAGTATTTT. Residues: CASRTVGTLVTQYF.

The chain links TRBV4-1 to TRBJ1-4; TRBD1 is a possible D gene (5 bases). Germline V gives CDR1 MGHRA, CDR2 YSYEKL. This CDR3 spans 13 amino acids. Trimming shortened V by 4 bases and J by 6 bases, and 9 bases separated the two germline ends. CDR3 in DNA: TGCGCCAGCAGCCCGCAGGGAGATGAAAAACTGTTTTTT. Amino acids: CASSPQGDEKLFF.

The rearrangement links TRBV2 to TRBJ2-2; the D is unclear. The CDR3 totals 15 residues. Germline-derived CDR1 and CDR2 are SNHLY and FYNNEI. Trimming left V 8 bases short and J 4 bases short, with 17 bases between. The chain's CDR3 is CASRPDWGSTGELFF. The CDR3 nucleotides read TGTGCCAGCCGGCCAGACTGGGGTTCCACCGGGGAGCTGTTTTTT.

The chain links TRBV18 to TRBJ1-2; 10 bases are a match to TRBD1. This CDR3 has 17 amino acids. From germline, CDR1 is KGHSH and CDR2 LQKENI. J was trimmed by 5 bases and V by 0 bases; bases with no gene match: 9. The CDR3 loop is CASSPPPRQGARYGYTF. DNA of the CDR3: TGTGCCAGCTCACCACCGCCCCGACAGGGGGCCCGTTATGGCTACACCTTC.

The chain joins TRBV7-6 to TRBJ2-5, with 8 bases matching TRBD1. Trimming cost V 1 base and J 3 bases; bases outside gene matches: 4. Germline lookup yields CDR1 SGHVS and CDR2 FNYEAQ. This CDR3 has 15 residues. The CDR3: CASSLGAGGEETQYF. In DNA, the CDR3 is TGTGCCAGCAGCTTAGGGGCAGGGGGCGAAGAGACCCAGTACTTC.

The chain combines TRBV29-1 with TRBJ2-1; D is undetermined. Between the trimmed V and J ends, which lost 5 bases and 11 bases, there was a span of 13 bases. This CDR3 spans 11 amino acids. Germline V gene data show CDR1 as SQVTM and CDR2 as ANQGSEA. This CDR3 is CSVKGHFQQFF. CDR3 nucleotides: TGCAGCGTTAAGGGTCATTTCCAGCAGTTCTTC.